Following are 8 T cell receptor beta chains from one sample sequenced in a study of synovial regulatory T cells in juvenile arthritis. Libraries were prepared by immunoSEQ multiplex PCR; TCRdb keeps only in-frame clonotypes and omits some of them. The sample table sets out 9,500 to 10,000 clones. The sequencing input was Treg cells from blood. Subset reported: remaining (HLA-DR-negative) circulating blood Treg cells. Every receptor here comes from a donor aged 2 to 35 with juvenile idiopathic arthritis.

The genes are TRBV27 and TRBJ2-7; the D call of TRBD1 rests on TCRdb alone, since no DNA is present to check it. The CDR3 extends over 15 amino acids. The DNA is unrecorded. Germline assignment: CDR1 MNHEY and CDR2 SMNVEV (reference sequence). CDR3 sequence: CASSRTLGQSYEQYF.

The gene calls are TRBV18 and TRBJ2-3. CDR1 and CDR2 from the germline V gene are KGHSH and LQKENI. The length of the CDR3 is 14 residues. No DNA has been recorded. CDR3 residues: CASSPKPGTDTQYF.

This clone is deemed medium-sized by its frequency. V and J are TRBV4-1 and TRBJ1-4. In germline, CDR1 is MGHRA, CDR2 YSYEKL. CDR3 length: 16 amino acids. No coding sequence is recorded. CDR3 amino acids: CASSPYVEATNEKLFF.

J is TRBJ2-6 and V is TRBV5-1; TCRdb's D gene call, TRBD2, goes unchecked for lack of DNA. CDR1 is SGHRS and CDR2 is YFSETQ in the germline V gene. The CDR3 length is 17 residues. A DNA sequence was not provided. CDR3 sequence reads: CASRRDSLSSGANVLTF.

The rearrangement joins TRBV30 to TRBJ1-5; TCRdb names TRBD1, which stays unverified in the absence of DNA. There are 14 residues in the CDR3. No DNA sequence is on record. Germline V gene data show CDR1 as GTSNPN and CDR2 as SVGIG (reference sequence). This CDR3 is CAWKGDIGNQPQHF.

V and J are TRBV15 and TRBJ1-2; the TRBD1 assignment by TCRdb is unverifiable without DNA. The CDR3 length is 13 residues. Only the protein is on record. The germline V gene encodes CDR1 LNHNV and CDR2 YYDKDF (reference sequence). This CDR3 is CATSREAGYGYTF.

The V gene is TRBV7-9, the J gene TRBJ1-1. The CDR3 extends over 14 amino acids. No DNA is recorded. Per the germline V gene, CDR1 is SEHNR and CDR2 is FQNEAQ (reference sequence). CDR3 protein: CASSLDILTTEAFF.

In terms of frequency, this clone is medium-sized. This chain uses TRBV7-6 with TRBJ1-1. The length of the CDR3 is 14 residues. Only the protein sequence is given. Germline V gene lookup returns CDR1 SGHVS and CDR2 FNYEAQ. The CDR3 reads CASSLTPDNTEAFF.